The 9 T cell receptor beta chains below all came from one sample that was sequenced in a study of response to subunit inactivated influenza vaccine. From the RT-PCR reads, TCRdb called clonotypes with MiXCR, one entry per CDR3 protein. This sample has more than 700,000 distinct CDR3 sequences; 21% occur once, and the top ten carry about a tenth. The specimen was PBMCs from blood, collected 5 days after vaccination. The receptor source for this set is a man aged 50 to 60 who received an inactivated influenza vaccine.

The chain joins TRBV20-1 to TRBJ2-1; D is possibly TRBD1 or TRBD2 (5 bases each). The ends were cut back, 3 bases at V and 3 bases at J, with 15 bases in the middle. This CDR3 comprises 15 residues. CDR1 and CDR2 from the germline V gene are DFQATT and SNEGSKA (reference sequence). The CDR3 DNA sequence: TGCAGTGCTAGGGGGCCAGCGGCAAGCTACAATGAGCAGTTCTTC. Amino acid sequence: CSARGPAASYNEQFF.

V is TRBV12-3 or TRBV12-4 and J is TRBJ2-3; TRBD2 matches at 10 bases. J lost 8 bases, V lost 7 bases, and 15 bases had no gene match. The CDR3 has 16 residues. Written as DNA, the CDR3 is TGTGCCAGCAACCCTGGAGTAGCGGGGGGTGCTTCTACGCAGTATTTT. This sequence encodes CASNPGVAGGASTQYF.

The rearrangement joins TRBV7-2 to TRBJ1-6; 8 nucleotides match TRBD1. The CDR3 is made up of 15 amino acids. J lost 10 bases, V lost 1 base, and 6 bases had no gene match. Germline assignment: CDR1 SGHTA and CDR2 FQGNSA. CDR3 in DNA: TGTGCCAGCAGCTTAGTTTCGGCAGGGGGCTCACCCCTCCACTTT. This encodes CASSLVSAGGSPLHF. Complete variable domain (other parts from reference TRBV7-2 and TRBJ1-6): GAGVSQSPSNKVTEKGKDVELRCDPISGHTALYWYRQSLGQGLEFLIYFQGNSAPDKSGLPSDRFSAERTGGSVSTLTIQRTQQEDSAVYLCASSLVSAGGSPLHFGNGTRLTVT.

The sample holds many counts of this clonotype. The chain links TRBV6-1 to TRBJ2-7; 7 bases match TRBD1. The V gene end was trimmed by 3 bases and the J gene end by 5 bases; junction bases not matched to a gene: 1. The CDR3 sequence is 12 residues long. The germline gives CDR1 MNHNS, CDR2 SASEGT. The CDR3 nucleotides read TGTGCCAGCAGTGAGACAGGGAACGAGCAGTACTTC. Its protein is CASSETGNEQYF.

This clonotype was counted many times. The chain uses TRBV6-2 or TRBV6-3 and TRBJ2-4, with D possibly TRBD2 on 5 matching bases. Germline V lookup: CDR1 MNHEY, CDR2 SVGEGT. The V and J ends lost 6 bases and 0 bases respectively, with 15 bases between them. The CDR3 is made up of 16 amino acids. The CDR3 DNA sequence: TGTGCCAGCAGCGACCCGGGAAGATTAGCCAAAAACATTCAGTACTTC. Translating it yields CASSDPGRLAKNIQYF.

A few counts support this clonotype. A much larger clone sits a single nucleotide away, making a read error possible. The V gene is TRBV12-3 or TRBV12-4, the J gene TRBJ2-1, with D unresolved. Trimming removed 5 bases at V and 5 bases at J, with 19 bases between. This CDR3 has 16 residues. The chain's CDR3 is CASSQDPARPNNEQFF. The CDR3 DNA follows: TGTGCCAGCAGTCAGGATCCAGCCCGGCCAAACAATGAGCAGTTCTTC.

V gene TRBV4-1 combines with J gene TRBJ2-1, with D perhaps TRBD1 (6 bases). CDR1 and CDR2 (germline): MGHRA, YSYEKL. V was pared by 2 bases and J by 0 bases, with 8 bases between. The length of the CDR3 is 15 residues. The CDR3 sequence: CASSQMGASYNEQFF. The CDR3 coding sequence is TGCGCCAGCAGCCAAATGGGGGCCTCCTACAATGAGCAGTTCTTC.

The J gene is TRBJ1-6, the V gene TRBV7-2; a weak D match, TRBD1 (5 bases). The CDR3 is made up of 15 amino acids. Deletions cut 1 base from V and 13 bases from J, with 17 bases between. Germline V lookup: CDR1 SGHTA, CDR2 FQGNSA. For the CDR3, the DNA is TGTGCCAGCAGCTTAGTCGGGGTCGCGGGGGTGCCCCTCCACTTT. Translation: CASSLVGVAGVPLHF.

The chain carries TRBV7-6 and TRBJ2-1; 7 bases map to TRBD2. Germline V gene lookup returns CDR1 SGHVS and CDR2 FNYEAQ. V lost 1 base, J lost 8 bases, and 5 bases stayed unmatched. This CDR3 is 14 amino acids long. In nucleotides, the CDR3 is TGTGCCAGCAGCTTAGAGACTAGCAGCGATGAGCAGTTCTTC. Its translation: CASSLETSSDEQFF.